Each of the 11 T cell receptor beta chains below was sequenced from the same sample in a study of shared clonotypes between healthy human individuals (dated by TCRdb to about 2020). The library was generated by the immunoSEQ multiplex PCR assay. Imported from immuneACCESS, the table was reduced by TCRdb to in-frame sequences with V and J called. These copies leave out some clones; in studies compared against another copy, an unresolved V gene accounts for under half, and the cause of the remainder is not known. For this sample there are under 1,900,000 clones; 97% to 99% appear just once. 0.36% of the sample rests with the top ten. Input material: naive CD4+ T cells sorted from blood. The cell subset or site tag for this specimen amounts to: CD45RA+ positively selected. The receptors originated from a man younger than 45 in good health.

The CDR3 coding sequence is TGTGCCAGCAGGACCTTTAGGGGGACTAATGAAAAACTGTTTTTT. Residues: CASRTFRGTNEKLFF. V is TRBV27 and J is TRBJ1-4; weak D call: TRBD1 (6 bases). Per germline, CDR1 MNHEY and CDR2 SMNVEV (reference sequence). V lost 6 bases and J 2 bases, leaving 13 bases between the germline ends. The CDR3 is 15 amino acids.

The chain links TRBV7-9 to TRBJ2-7; D gene ambiguous. V shed 5 bases and J shed 5 bases, with 7 bases lying between them. The CDR3 covers 11 residues. CDR1 is SEHNR and CDR2 is FQNEAQ in the germline V gene (reference sequence). The CDR3 coding sequence is TGTGCCAGCAGCCGATCGAACGAGCAGTACTTC. Residues: CASSRSNEQYF.

The V call is TRBV7-2, the J call TRBJ2-7; TRBD2 might be the D (6 bases). CDR1 is SGHTA, CDR2 FQGNSA, per germline. The CDR3 runs 15 residues. V was trimmed by 3 bases and J by 7 bases, leaving 19 bases between them. CDR3 sequence: CASSLVLTGVTEQYF. CDR3 in DNA: TGTGCCAGCAGCTTGGTTTTAACGGGAGTGACAGAGCAGTACTTC.

The V gene is TRBV4-3, the J gene TRBJ1-1, with D perhaps TRBD1 (5 bases). Trimming took off 0 bases at V and 5 bases at J, with 16 bases between the two ends. In germline, CDR1 is LGHNA, CDR2 YSLEER. The CDR3 has 16 residues. The CDR3: CASSQDNTRGRTEAFF. The DNA for the CDR3 is TGCGCCAGCAGCCAAGATAACACGAGGGGTAGGACTGAAGCTTTCTTT.

This clone has a single count. The gene calls are TRBV6-6 and TRBJ2-1; D gene ambiguous. V lost 5 bases, J lost 7 bases, and 9 bases lay in between. The CDR3 consists of 12 residues. In germline, CDR1 is MNHNY, CDR2 SVGAGI (reference sequence). This CDR3 is CASSPDGNEQFF. CDR3 sequence (DNA): TGTGCCAGCAGTCCGGACGGGAATGAGCAGTTCTTC.

V and J are TRBV5-4 and TRBJ1-1, with unresolved D. The CDR3 contains 15 residues. Germline assignment: CDR1 SGHNT and CDR2 YYREEE (reference sequence). Trimming shortened V by 0 bases and J by 1 base, and 10 bases separated the two germline ends. The CDR3 here is CASSLGLVRNTEAFF. The CDR3 bases are TGTGCCAGCAGCTTGGGGCTGGTCAGGAACACTGAAGCTTTCTTT.

Concerning this clone itself: At the DNA level, this CDR3 is encoded by other sequences in the same sample as well. The V gene is TRBV5-1, the J gene TRBJ2-5; D call uncertain. This CDR3 spans 12 amino acids. CDR1 is SGHRS, CDR2 YFSETQ, per germline. Trimming stripped 2 bases from V and 2 bases from J, with 4 bases between. CDR3 coding DNA: TGCGCCAGCAGCTTAAAACAAGAGACCCAGTACTTC. This encodes CASSLKQETQYF. Drawing the rest from reference TRBV5-1 and TRBJ2-5, the complete variable domain is KAGVTQTPRYLIKTRGQQVTLSCSPISGHRSVSWYQQTPGQGLQFLFEYFSETQRNKGNFPGRFSGRQFSNSRSEMNVSTLELGDSALYLCASSLKQETQYFGPGTRLLVL.

The chain employs TRBV5-1 and TRBJ1-1; D unclear. Germline CDR1 and CDR2: SGHRS and YFSETQ. This CDR3 spans 12 amino acids. V shed 0 bases and J shed 10 bases, with 10 bases lying between them. The CDR3: CASSLGEVGAFF. As DNA, the CDR3 is TGCGCCAGCAGCTTGGGAGAGGTAGGAGCTTTCTTT.

The rearrangement links TRBV5-1 to TRBJ2-3, with D hard to call. Germline V gives CDR1 SGHRS, CDR2 YFSETQ. Deletions cut 2 bases from V and 0 bases from J, with 10 bases between. The length of the CDR3 is 15 residues. CDR3 DNA: TGCGCCAGCAGCTTAAGACAAACTAGCACAGATACGCAGTATTTT. The encoded protein is CASSLRQTSTDTQYF.

The CDR3 coding sequence is TGTGCCAGCAGTTTATCGGTGTCCTCTGGGGCCAACGTCCTGACTTTC. This gives the protein CASSLSVSSGANVLTF. V usage is TRBV27 and J usage is TRBJ2-6; D unclear. Germline assignment: CDR1 MNHEY and CDR2 SMNVEV (reference sequence). The V and J ends lost 0 bases and 0 bases respectively, with 6 bases between them. The CDR3 is 16 amino acids. Filled out from reference TRBV27 and TRBJ2-6, the complete variable domain reads EAQVTQNPRYLITVTGKKLTVTCSQNMNHEYMSWYRQDPGLGLRQIYYSMNVEVTDKGDVPEGYKVSRKEKRNFPLILESPSPNQTSLYFCASSLSVSSGANVLTFGAGSRLTVL.

This clone has a single count. The V and J genes are TRBV28 and TRBJ1-1; TRBD1 might be the D (5 bases). The germline V gene encodes CDR1 MDHEN and CDR2 SYDVKM. V was shortened by 5 bases and J by 1 base, with 14 bases between the two germline ends. This CDR3 region has 15 residues. This CDR3 is CASSAGGDPNTEAFF. The CDR3 bases are TGTGCCAGCAGTGCCGGGGGGGACCCGAACACTGAAGCTTTCTTT.